This T cell receptor beta chain was sequenced for a study of vaccination effects on CD4 cells after COVID-19. Study summary: Each participant was given two doses of one vaccine (BNT162b2 or mRNA-1273). Study results and limitations: Convalescent patients were scarce in the study, and it lacked early post-infection timepoints. Infection-derived and vaccine-derived clones contracted markedly late after vaccination.

The CDR3 spans 14 residues. The V end was cut by 3 bases, the J end by 1 base, with 9 bases between. CDR1 and CDR2 (germline): ENHRY, SYGVKD. Viral peptide pool expansion of antigen-specific CD4+ T cells preceded sequencing in the ViraFEST assay. On roughly day 10 of culture, CD4+ T cells were separated out. The study found no prior SARS-CoV-2 infection in the vaccine recipients, who tested negative for nucleocapsid antibodies. TCRdb's table, derived via immunoSEQ multiplex PCR, lists solely in-frame clones and lacks some. The table shows 60,000 to 65,000 clones, with roughly 75% occurring only once. A word on this clone: Its specificity is not known.

The receptor was isolated from a human donor who received a COVID-19 vaccine. The material sequenced was CD4+ T cells from PBMCs cultured with HCoV-OC43 spike peptides, taken before COVID-19 vaccination. Subset: HCoV-OC43 spike overlapping peptide pool stimulation. The V call is TRBV10-3, the J call TRBJ1-1; D is unclear. In nucleotides, the CDR3 is TGTGCCATCAGTGAAACAGCGAGGAACACTGAAGCTTTCTTT. Encoded protein: CAISETARNTEAFF.